The 30 T cell receptor beta chains given below trace back to one sample, sequenced in a study of blood T cells in healthy people across ages. Through a sample-barcoded 5' primer and a J-beta primer mix, a second PCR was run for roughly 6 to 11 cycles. MiXCR, applied by TCRdb to the 5' RACE reads, yields one record per CDR3 protein. The sample holds approximately 800,000 distinct CDR3 sequences; about 56% are singletons and the top ten take roughly 25%. Source material: blood. These receptors all stem from a man aged 35 to 55 in good health.

The chain joins TRBV3-1 to TRBJ2-7; 11 nucleotides align to TRBD2. Near its end, the DNA agrees better with TRBJ2-4, so the J call may be wrong. The CDR3 runs to 17 residues. Germline V gene lookup returns CDR1 LGHDT and CDR2 YNNKEL (reference sequence). This CDR3 is CASSQGLAGTTKNIQYF. The CDR3 nucleotides read TGTGCCAGCAGCCAAGGACTAGCGGGGACCACCAAAAACATTCAGTACTTC.

The chain is built from TRBV28 and TRBJ2-5; D is unclear. The CDR3 runs 14 residues. V was clipped by 2 bases and J by 3 bases, with 10 bases between them. Germline CDR1 reads MDHEN; CDR2 reads SYDVKM. CDR3 nucleotides: TGTGCCAGCAGTTTAATTTTCGGAAAAGAGACCCAGTACTTC. It encodes CASSLIFGKETQYF. The entire variable domain, with the rest obtained from reference TRBV28 and TRBJ2-5, is as follows: DVKVTQSSRYLVKRTGEKVFLECVQDMDHENMFWYRQDPGLGLRLIYFSYDVKMKEKGDIPEGYSVSREKKERFSLILESASTNQTSMYLCASSLIFGKETQYFGPGTRLLVL.

CDR3: CSAYEQIQETQYF. CDR3 bases: TGCAGTGCATACGAACAGATCCAAGAGACCCAGTACTTC. The rearrangement links TRBV20-1 to TRBJ2-5, with unresolved D. The V gene's germline CDR1 is DFQATT and CDR2 SNEGSKA (reference sequence). The length of the CDR3 is 13 residues. Trimming took off 6 bases at V and 1 base at J, with 12 bases between the two ends.

This chain links TRBV6-2 or TRBV6-3 with TRBJ2-7, with TRBD2 matching 11 bases. Germline-derived CDR1 and CDR2 are MNHEY and SVGEGT. With 2 bases clipped from V and 4 bases from J, the junction kept 7 bases outside the gene matches. The CDR3 has 16 residues. CDR3 nucleotide sequence: TGTGCCAGCAGTTACCGCACTAGCGGGAGTGGTTACGAGCAGTACTTC. It specifies CASSYRTSGSGYEQYF.

V gene TRBV6-4 combines with J gene TRBJ1-4; no reliable D call. This CDR3 has 16 residues. Trimming removed 0 bases at V and 8 bases at J, with 16 bases between. Germline V gives CDR1 MRHNA, CDR2 SNTAGT. The CDR3 loop reads CASSDSNWRAGEKLFF. Here the CDR3 DNA reads TGTGCCAGCAGTGACTCGAATTGGCGGGCCGGAGAAAAACTGTTTTTT.

The chain couples TRBV5-1 to TRBJ2-1; D gene unclear. Judging by the DNA end, TRBJ2-7 fits better; the J call may be wrong. Germline V CDR1 and CDR2: SGHRS, YFSETQ. The CDR3 length is 13 residues. CDR3: CASSPLEYNEQYF. Here the CDR3 DNA reads TGCGCCAGCAGCCCATTAGAGTACAATGAGCAGTACTTC.

This clonotype showed up just once. The CDR3 protein is CSAINRRGSAYEQYF. The CDR3 DNA sequence: TGCAGTGCTATTAATCGCCGGGGATCAGCCTACGAGCAGTACTTC. The genes are TRBV20-1 and TRBJ2-7; maybe TRBD2 (5 bases). V gave up 4 bases and J gave up 2 bases, with 18 bases separating them. Germline CDR1 DFQATT, CDR2 SNEGSKA (reference sequence). The CDR3 runs 15 residues.

Note on this clonotype: This could be a read error, since a much larger clone is one nucleotide away. The gene calls are TRBV20-1 and TRBJ2-3; 15 bases are a match to TRBD2. The length of the CDR3 is 16 residues. CDR1 is DFQATT, CDR2 SNEGSKA, per germline (reference sequence). The CDR3 DNA reads TGCGGTGCTCCCCCACGGACTAGCGGGGGGGTGGATACGCAGTATTTT. It specifies CGAPPRTSGGVDTQYF.

This clonotype was counted a few times. V is TRBV29-1 and J is TRBJ2-2; possible D gene TRBD1, 6 bases. CDR3 length equals 14 residues. CDR1 is SQVTM, CDR2 ANQGSEA, per germline. The V end was cut by 3 bases, the J end by 5 bases, with 13 bases between. The CDR3 reads CSVDPTGITGELFF. CDR3 nucleotides: TGCAGCGTTGACCCTACAGGGATAACCGGGGAGCTGTTTTTT.

This chain uses TRBV7-9 with TRBJ2-3; 10 bases match TRBD2. Germline lookup yields CDR1 SEHNR and CDR2 FQNEAQ (reference sequence). With V trimmed by 6 bases and J by 6 bases, 9 bases remained unmatched. The CDR3 has 15 amino acids. The CDR3 here is CASRAPGLASDTQYF. In DNA form, the CDR3 reads TGTGCCAGCAGAGCCCCGGGACTAGCGTCCGATACGCAGTATTTT. Supplemented by reference TRBV7-9 and TRBJ2-3, the full variable domain reads DTGVSQNPRHKITKRGQNVTFRCDPISEHNRLYWYRQTLGQGPEFLTYFQNEAQLEKSRLLSDRFSAERPKGSFSTLEIQRTEQGDSAMYLCASRAPGLASDTQYFGPGTRLTVL.

A remark on this clonotype: The junction and the germline gene differ at one end; a read error may be behind it. The genes are TRBV10-3 and TRBJ2-7, with 8 bases identical to TRBD2. The J call could be wrong; TRBJ2-5 is a better fit for the DNA end. Germline V CDR1 and CDR2: ENHRY, SYGVKD. The CDR3 sequence is 16 residues long. CDR3 amino acids: CAVSPVVAGMQETQYF. For the CDR3, the DNA is TGTGCCGTCAGTCCTGTAGTAGCGGGGATGCAGGAGACCCAGTACTTC.

V gene TRBV11-1 combines with J gene TRBJ2-1; 12 positions match TRBD1. The V gene end was trimmed by 6 bases and the J gene end by 7 bases; junction bases not matched to a gene: 7. This CDR3 is 15 amino acids long. Germline CDR1 SGHAT, CDR2 FQDESV (reference sequence). The CDR3 sequence is CASRSRDRGQNEQFF. CDR3 DNA sequence: TGTGCCAGCAGGAGCCGGGACAGGGGGCAGAATGAGCAGTTCTTC. The variable domain in full, completed from reference TRBV11-1 and TRBJ2-1, reads EAEVAQSPRYKITEKSQAVAFWCDPISGHATLYWYRQILGQGPELLVQFQDESVVDDSQLPKDRFSAERLKGVDSTLKIQPAELGDSAMYLCASRSRDRGQNEQFFGPGTRLTVL.

This clonotype turned up a few times. The gene calls are TRBV10-3 and TRBJ2-1; 7 bases match TRBD1. Germline assignment: CDR1 ENHRY and CDR2 SYGVKD. This CDR3 has 15 amino acids. The J segment lost 8 bases and the V segment lost 6 bases, leaving 13 bases of the junction unmatched. The chain's CDR3 is CAIRGLGGSADEQFF. CDR3 DNA: TGTGCCATCAGGGGCCTAGGGGGCTCCGCCGATGAGCAGTTCTTC.

This clonotype has more than one count but fewer than ten. This chain connects TRBV28 to TRBJ2-7; 12 bases are a match to TRBD2. V dropped 7 bases and J dropped 7; count of bases not matched to a gene: 11. Looked up from germline, CDR1 is MDHEN and CDR2 is SYDVKM. The CDR3 has 15 residues. The CDR3 bases are TGTGCCAGCACCTCATCGGCTAGCGGGAGGGTGGAGCAGTACTTC. It yields the protein CASTSSASGRVEQYF.

This clonotype came up a few times. An end of the junction does not agree with germline; a read error may underlie this. The chain uses TRBV12-3 or TRBV12-4 and TRBJ2-7; perhaps TRBD2 as D (6 bases). The CDR3 has 13 residues. The CDR3 is CASSFRDSFEQYF. Written as DNA, the CDR3 is TGTGCCAGCAGTTTTCGGGACTCCTTCGAGCAGTACTTC.

The rearrangement links TRBV7-2 to TRBJ2-1; 8 bases match TRBD2. Germline lookup yields CDR1 SGHTA and CDR2 FQGNSA. Unmatched junction bases numbered 5, after V lost 2 bases and J lost 5 bases. The CDR3 extends over 15 amino acids. In nucleotides, the CDR3 is TGTGCCAGCAGCTTACGGCGAGCGGGGGACAATGAGCAGTTCTTC. Protein sequence: CASSLRRAGDNEQFF.

This clonotype was counted ten times or more. The V and J genes are TRBV7-2 and TRBJ1-6; unclear D gene. Trimming pared 1 base from V and 14 bases from J, leaving 6 bases between. CDR1 SGHTA and CDR2 FQGNSA come from the germline V gene. The CDR3 runs to 11 residues. In nucleotides, the CDR3 is TGTGCCAGCAGCTTAGATTTATCCCTCCACTTT. Protein product: CASSLDLSLHF.

This clonotype was picked up one time. This chain uses TRBV5-7 with TRBJ1-1; no definite D call. TRBV5-7 is an ORF, and what it does is uncertain. V was pared by 0 bases and J by 4 bases, with 10 bases between. The CDR3 totals 14 residues. The CDR3 spells CASSLGRRSTEAFF. The CDR3 DNA reads as TGTGCCAGCAGCTTGGGTCGACGCAGCACTGAAGCTTTCTTT.

The V and J genes are TRBV20-1 and TRBJ1-1; the D gene is possibly TRBD1 (6 bases). CDR1 and CDR2 from the germline V gene are DFQATT and SNEGSKA (reference sequence). The CDR3 is made up of 15 amino acids. The germline V and J ends were trimmed by 3 bases and 2 bases, with 16 bases remaining between them. The CDR3 region is CSASRLQGLNTEAFF. DNA for the CDR3: TGCAGTGCTAGCCGTCTACAGGGTTTAAACACTGAAGCTTTCTTT.

This clonotype was counted only a few times. The chain employs TRBV6-2 or TRBV6-3 and TRBJ2-5, with TRBD1 identical over 7 bases. This CDR3 is built from 15 residues. Per germline, CDR1 MNHEY and CDR2 SVGEGT. V trimming: 2 bases; J trimming: 7 bases; junction bases outside the gene matches: 10. CDR3 bases: TGTGCCAGCAGTTACGACTCTGACAGGGAGAGGACCCAGTACTTC. It translates to CASSYDSDRERTQYF.

The chain joins TRBV7-3 to TRBJ2-3, with D perhaps matching TRBD1 or TRBD2 (5 bases each). The germline gives CDR1 SGHTA, CDR2 FQGTGA. The CDR3 spans 14 residues. The germline V and J ends were trimmed by 5 bases and 0 bases, with 9 bases remaining between them. As DNA, the CDR3 is TGTGCCAGCAGCGCCCGGGACAGCACAGATACGCAGTATTTT. It codes for CASSARDSTDTQYF.

The rearrangement joins TRBV6-5 to TRBJ2-3; tentative D call: TRBD1 (6 bases). Deletions cut 4 bases from V and 2 bases from J, with 10 bases between. The CDR3 runs to 14 residues. Looked up from germline, CDR1 is MNHEY and CDR2 is SVGAGI. The CDR3 is CASSFEGDTDTQYF. In nucleotides, the CDR3 is TGTGCCAGCAGTTTTGAGGGGGACACAGATACGCAGTATTTT.

This clonotype was observed a handful of times. The chain is built from TRBV7-9 and TRBJ1-5; D is ambiguous. The CDR3 spans 13 residues. Between the trimmed V and J ends, which lost 5 bases and 5 bases, there was a span of 10 bases. The germline V gene encodes CDR1 SEHNR and CDR2 FQNEAQ (reference sequence). Written as DNA, the CDR3 is TGTGCCAGCAGCCAGGACGGGGATCAGCCCCAGCATTTT. Its protein is CASSQDGDQPQHF. The variable domain in full, with the rest retrieved from reference TRBV7-9 and TRBJ1-5, is DTGVSQNPRHKITKRGQNVTFRCDPISEHNRLYWYRQTLGQGPEFLTYFQNEAQLEKSRLLSDRFSAERPKGSFSTLEIQRTEQGDSAMYLCASSQDGDQPQHFGDGTRLSIL.

This clonotype was seen repeatedly, ten times or more. This chain connects TRBV20-1 to TRBJ1-5; perhaps TRBD1 as D (6 bases). The V and J ends lost 0 bases and 11 bases respectively, with 23 bases between them. The CDR3 extends over 16 amino acids. Looked up from germline, CDR1 is DFQATT and CDR2 is SNEGSKA (reference sequence). Here the CDR3 DNA reads TGCAGTGCTAGAGATCTTACAGGAGTCCTCAGGGGAGCCCAGCATTTT. This encodes CSARDLTGVLRGAQHF.

The genes are TRBV24-1 and TRBJ2-1; D is possibly TRBD1 (5 bases). The CDR3 has 19 residues. Trimming cost V 4 bases and J 0 bases, with 21 bases left between them. The germline gives CDR1 KGHDR, CDR2 SFDVKD. The CDR3 spells CATSDILGTGQSSYNEQFF. The CDR3 DNA is TGTGCCACCAGTGACATTTTAGGTACAGGTCAAAGCTCCTACAATGAGCAGTTCTTC.

The chain couples TRBV9 to TRBJ2-1, with 7 bases identical to TRBD1. The CDR3 has 15 residues. Germline loops: CDR1 SGDLS, CDR2 YYNGEE. Germline trimming cut 2 bases from V and 7 bases from J; bases unmatched to any gene: 9. CDR3 amino acids: CASSVEGQISNEQFF. The CDR3, as DNA: TGTGCCAGCAGCGTCGAGGGACAGATCTCTAATGAGCAGTTCTTC.

Points on this clonotype: Germline and junction disagree at one end, which may indicate a read error. The chain has TRBV7-2 and TRBJ2-3; the D gene is possibly TRBD2 (5 bases). Germline values: CDR1 SGHTA, CDR2 FQGNSA. The CDR3 is 13 amino acids. This CDR3 reads CASSFRETDMQYF. The CDR3 DNA follows: TGTGCCAGCAGCTTTCGGGAAACAGATATGCAGTATTTT.

The chain combines TRBV29-1 with TRBJ2-1; TRBD2 matches 9 bases. Judging by the DNA end, TRBJ2-7 fits better; the J call may be wrong. CDR1 and CDR2 from the germline V gene are SQVTM and ANQGSEA. The CDR3 spans 15 residues. The CDR3 bases are TGCAGCGCAACCGACGGCGGGAGGGGGTCTACTGAGCAGTACTTC. Its protein product is CSATDGGRGSTEQYF.

The genes are TRBV6-2 or TRBV6-3 and TRBJ2-1, with 7 positions matching TRBD2. The CDR3 contains 15 residues. V lost 6 bases and J lost 5; bases outside the gene matches: 10. Germline V CDR1 and CDR2: MNHEY, SVGEGT. CDR3 in amino acids: CASRPAGDRNNEQFF. Written as DNA, the CDR3 is TGTGCCAGCAGGCCCGCGGGAGACCGAAACAATGAGCAGTTCTTC.

There are a few counts of this clonotype. The rearrangement joins TRBV24-1 to TRBJ2-1, with 7 bases aligning to TRBD1. V shed 5 bases, J shed 10 bases, and the junction held 10 bases outside the gene matches. CDR1 and CDR2 (germline): KGHDR, SFDVKD. The CDR3 length is 14 residues. The CDR3 loop reads CATSGTGFDVEQFF. As DNA, the CDR3 is TGTGCCACCAGTGGGACAGGTTTCGATGTAGAGCAGTTCTTC.